This TCR beta chain was found in a study of cytomegalovirus exposure and HLA in healthy donors. Concerning this clone: The junction does not match germline at one end; this may be a read error. The same CDR3 is also encoded by other DNA sequences in this sample.

PCR employed 60 Vbeta and 13 Jbeta primers. The assay was immunoSEQ multiplex PCR, and TCRdb's table has in-frame clones only and misses some. Among about 120,000 clones, 60% to 80% were seen once, and the ten largest hold 6% to 8%. CDR1 and CDR2 (germline): SGHVS, FQNEAQ. The CDR3 has 15 residues. The sequence was obtained from a male donor in good health and CMV-seronegative. Sequenced input: PBMCs. The genes are TRBV7-8 and TRBJ2-7; 11 nucleotides agree with TRBD2. The CDR3 nucleotides read TGTGCCAGCAGCCAAGCCGGGACTAGCGGATACGAGCAATACTTC. Amino acid sequence: CASSQAGTSGYEQYF.